These 24 T cell receptor beta chains were sequenced from one sample in a study of T cell responses to AZD1222 COVID-19 vaccine. Measured with immunoSEQ multiplex PCR; TCRdb has only the in-frame clones, and not every one. The sample lists roughly 130,000 clones, roughly 92% seen once, with about 4.1% in the top ten. Source: peripheral blood, taken 28 days after the second AZD1222 dose. These receptors came from an adult who received the AZD1222 COVID-19 vaccine.

The chain links TRBV19 to TRBJ2-3, with 9 bases fitting TRBD2. The CDR3 is made up of 14 amino acids. Germline-derived CDR1 and CDR2 are LNHDA and SQIVND (reference sequence). With V trimmed by 5 bases and J by 5 bases, 5 bases remained unmatched. This CDR3 is CASSLSGSLDTQYF. In DNA form, the CDR3 reads TGTGCCAGTAGTCTTAGCGGGAGTCTAGATACGCAGTATTTT.

Here the CDR3 reads CASSIRDGGYEQYF. CDR3 bases: TGTGCCAGTAGTATAAGGGACGGCGGGTACGAGCAGTACTTC. The genes are TRBV19 and TRBJ2-7, with D perhaps matching TRBD1 or TRBD2 (5 bases each). With 2 bases removed from V and 4 bases from J, the gap between germline ends came to 12 bases. The CDR3 extends over 14 amino acids. The germline V gene encodes CDR1 LNHDA and CDR2 SQIVND (reference sequence).

The chain employs TRBV4-1 and TRBJ2-1, with 8 bases identical to TRBD2. The CDR3 length is 17 residues. V lost 3 bases to trimming and J lost 0 bases; unmatched junction nucleotides: 7. Germline V gene sequence: CDR1 MGHRA, CDR2 YSYEKL. The CDR3 loop reads CASSQLSGTSSYNEQFF. DNA of the CDR3: TGCGCCAGCAGCCAGCTTTCCGGGACTAGCTCCTACAATGAGCAGTTCTTC.

J is TRBJ1-1 and V is TRBV6-1, with 9 positions matching TRBD1. Germline lookup yields CDR1 MNHNS and CDR2 SASEGT. There are 11 residues in the CDR3. Unmatched junction bases numbered 5, after V lost 7 bases and J lost 11 bases. The CDR3 here is CASTSDRGAFF. CDR3 in DNA: TGTGCCAGCACCTCCGACAGGGGGGCTTTCTTT.

This clone was recorded once. The chain uses TRBV7-9 and TRBJ1-3, with 7 bases that match TRBD1. Trimming removed 8 bases from V and 2 bases from J; junction bases left unmatched: 9. From germline, CDR1 is SEHNR and CDR2 FQNEAQ (reference sequence). CDR3 size: 15 residues. The CDR3 loop reads CASAPGQGAGNTIYF. CDR3 bases: TGTGCCAGCGCCCCGGGGCAGGGGGCTGGAAACACCATATATTTT.

This chain uses TRBV4-1 with TRBJ2-1; D may be TRBD2 (5 bases). The CDR3 sequence is 13 residues long. Germline values: CDR1 MGHRA, CDR2 YSYEKL. Trimming pared 1 base from V and 14 bases from J, leaving 15 bases between. In DNA form, the CDR3 reads TGCGCCAGCAGCCAAGGCGGGCGGGCCGAGGAGTTCTTC. This codes for CASSQGGRAEEFF.

V and J are TRBV6-1 and TRBJ1-5; the match to TRBD1 covers 7 bases. The CDR3 extends over 15 amino acids. V gave up 2 bases and J gave up 7 bases; unmatched junction bases: 8. Germline lookup yields CDR1 MNHNS and CDR2 SASEGT. The CDR3 coding sequence is TGTGCCAGCAGTGAACGACAGGGCGGAAGGCAGCCCCAGCATTTT. Its translation is CASSERQGGRQPQHF.

The genes are TRBV6-5 and TRBJ2-7; 7 bases align to TRBD1. Germline loops: CDR1 MNHEY, CDR2 SVGAGI. V lost 4 bases to trimming and J lost 5 bases; unmatched junction nucleotides: 5. This CDR3 has 13 amino acids. CDR3 nucleotide sequence: TGTGCCAGCAGTTTGAGGGGGCGGAACGAGCAGTACTTC. Its translation: CASSLRGRNEQYF.

V and J are TRBV27 and TRBJ1-2; 11 nucleotides match TRBD1. Germline CDR1 reads MNHEY; CDR2 reads SMNVEV (reference sequence). V shed 5 bases and J 7 bases; nucleotides not matched to a gene: 6. The CDR3 sequence is 14 residues long. The CDR3 loop is CASSPPGQGVGYTF. For the CDR3, the DNA is TGTGCCAGCAGTCCGCCGGGACAGGGGGTTGGCTACACCTTC.

The chain couples TRBV16 to TRBJ1-2, with 7 bases aligning to TRBD1. The CDR3 spans 21 residues. Germline V gives CDR1 KGHSY, CDR2 FQNENV. Trimming at V came to 2 bases and at J to 0 bases, leaving 21 bases not matched to a gene. CDR3 nucleotides: TGTGCCAGCAGCCAAGGGAAGAGGACAGGCGGCACAAGAATAGCTAACTATGGCTACACCTTC. It yields the protein CASSQGKRTGGTRIANYGYTF.

The CDR3 here is CASSQVFIGGKNYGYTF. In DNA form, the CDR3 reads TGTGCCAGCAGCCAAGTGTTCATCGGGGGGAAAAACTATGGCTACACCTTC. The gene calls are TRBV4-2 and TRBJ1-2; D might be TRBD1 (5 bases). CDR1 and CDR2 from the germline V gene are LGHNA and YNFKEQ. Trimming removed 1 base from V and 2 bases from J, with 17 bases in between. The CDR3 covers 17 residues.

The chain carries TRBV11-3 and TRBJ2-1, with 12 bases matching TRBD2. The CDR3 extends over 18 amino acids. The ends lost 2 bases at V and 0 bases at J; junction bases unmatched: 5. In germline, CDR1 is SGHNT, CDR2 YENEEA. CDR3 nucleotides: TGTGCCAGCAGCTTAAGACTAGCGGGGGACAGCTCCTACAATGAGCAGTTCTTC. Translation gives CASSLRLAGDSSYNEQFF.

The rearrangement uses TRBV5-1 and TRBJ1-1; maybe TRBD1 (5 bases). Germline assignment: CDR1 SGHRS and CDR2 YFSETQ. The CDR3 consists of 13 residues. Trimming removed 4 bases from V and 8 bases from J, with 15 bases in between. CDR3 residues: CASSPLGALEAFF. CDR3 coding DNA: TGCGCCAGCAGCCCCTTAGGGGCCCTCGAAGCTTTCTTT.

The rearrangement links TRBV9 to TRBJ2-7, with D possibly TRBD2 on 5 matching bases. This CDR3 has 15 residues. Trimming left V 0 bases short and J 5 bases short, with 15 bases between. Germline CDR1 and CDR2: SGDLS and YYNGEE. The CDR3 sequence: CASSVEPRVPHEQYF. CDR3 DNA: TGTGCCAGCAGCGTAGAACCGCGGGTCCCTCACGAGCAGTACTTC.

The chain links TRBV27 to TRBJ1-2, with D hard to call. Trimming stripped 5 bases from V and 1 base from J, with 8 bases between. Per germline, CDR1 MNHEY and CDR2 SMNVEV (reference sequence). The CDR3 spans 13 residues. The CDR3: CASSLGNNYGYTF. In DNA, the CDR3 is TGTGCCAGCAGTCTGGGGAATAACTATGGCTACACCTTC.

V and J are TRBV3-1 (or the pseudogene TRBV3-2) and TRBJ1-5, with unresolved D. The V and J ends lost 1 base and 5 bases respectively, with 9 bases between them. The CDR3 has 14 residues. Per the germline V gene, CDR1 is LGHDT and CDR2 is YNNKEL (reference sequence). CDR3 in DNA: TGTGCCAGCAGCCAAGGGTTACGTGATCAGCCCCAGCATTTT. Amino acid sequence: CASSQGLRDQPQHF.

This rearrangement joins TRBV28 to TRBJ1-2; TRBD1 aligns across 7 bases. J lost 2 bases, V lost 7 bases, and 4 bases had no gene match. CDR1 is MDHEN, CDR2 SYDVKM, per germline. The CDR3 runs 13 residues. The CDR3 spells CASTLTGNYGYTF. CDR3 in DNA: TGTGCCAGCACCTTGACAGGGAACTATGGCTACACCTTC.

The chain joins TRBV7-9 to TRBJ1-5; D not resolved. The CDR3 is made up of 14 amino acids. CDR1 SEHNR and CDR2 FQNEAQ come from the germline V gene (reference sequence). The V end was cut by 0 bases, the J end by 3 bases, with 6 bases between. The CDR3 bases are TGTGCCAGCAGCTTAGCAGGGTTCAATCAGCCCCAGCATTTT. Amino acid sequence: CASSLAGFNQPQHF.

The gene calls are TRBV7-9 and TRBJ2-7, with 7 nucleotides matching TRBD2. The V gene's germline CDR1 is SEHNR and CDR2 FQNEAQ (reference sequence). The CDR3 has 13 residues. V was clipped by 8 bases and J by 3 bases; unmatched bases: 7. CDR3 nucleotide sequence: TGTGCCAGCGAGGGAGGGGCCGTCTACGAGCAGTACTTC. It is translated as CASEGGAVYEQYF. Together with reference TRBV7-9 and TRBJ2-7, the CDR3 gives the full variable domain: DTGVSQNPRHKITKRGQNVTFRCDPISEHNRLYWYRQTLGQGPEFLTYFQNEAQLEKSRLLSDRFSAERPKGSFSTLEIQRTEQGDSAMYLCASEGGAVYEQYFGPGTRLTVT.

The chain combines TRBV3-1 (or the pseudogene TRBV3-2) with TRBJ2-2; maybe TRBD2 (5 bases). V lost 1 base and J 6 bases, leaving 12 bases between the germline ends. CDR1 is LGHDT, CDR2 YNNKEL, per germline (reference sequence). The CDR3 is 15 amino acids. CDR3 region: CASSQVGGEAGELFF. CDR3 nucleotide sequence: TGTGCCAGCAGCCAAGTAGGAGGTGAAGCCGGGGAGCTGTTTTTT.

The chain carries TRBV6-5 and TRBJ2-3, with TRBD2 matching over 7 bases. V lost 4 bases to trimming and J lost 6 bases; unmatched junction nucleotides: 7. Germline loops: CDR1 MNHEY, CDR2 SVGAGI. This CDR3 is built from 14 residues. CDR3 DNA sequence: TGTGCCAGCAGTTTAGCGGGCTGGGGTGATACGCAGTATTTT. Translated: CASSLAGWGDTQYF.

V and J are TRBV7-2 and TRBJ2-5; 8 nucleotides line up with TRBD1. CDR1 is SGHTA and CDR2 is FQGNSA in the germline V gene. V was clipped by 2 bases and J by 4 bases; unmatched bases: 9. The CDR3 is made up of 16 amino acids. CDR3 loop: CASSLNPAGGSETQYF. The CDR3 bases are TGTGCCAGCAGCTTAAATCCAGCAGGGGGCTCAGAGACCCAGTACTTC.

This clone was seen once. V is TRBV6-5 and J is TRBJ1-1, with a weak D call TRBD1 (6 bases). CDR3 length: 14 residues. Germline CDR1 reads MNHEY; CDR2 reads SVGAGI. V gave up 6 bases and J gave up 4 bases, with 15 bases separating them. Written as DNA, the CDR3 is TGTGCCAGCAGCCTCGGGTTAGGGGGCACTGAAGCTTTCTTT. It is translated as CASSLGLGGTEAFF.

The chain employs TRBV4-1 and TRBJ2-7; D gene unclear. Germline CDR1 reads MGHRA; CDR2 reads YSYEKL. V was shortened by 1 base and J by 0 bases, with 10 bases between the two germline ends. The CDR3 has 15 amino acids. The CDR3 loop reads CASSQGPQSSYEQYF. CDR3 in DNA: TGCGCCAGCAGCCAAGGGCCACAGAGCTCCTACGAGCAGTACTTC.